A single sample is the source of the 30 T cell receptor beta chains below, sequenced in a study of blood T cell repertoires in COVID-19. The method was immunoSEQ multiplex PCR; TCRdb's version includes in-frame clones alone and lacks a portion of them. The profile shows 200,000 to 250,000 clones, roughly 88% of them singletons. Sequences were obtained from PBMCs or T cells enriched from blood (not recorded which). These receptors came from a woman aged 25 to 39 who had been exposed to COVID-19.

The CDR3 spells CASVLSGGVNTEAFF. The DNA of the CDR3 is TGTGCCAGCGTTTTATCGGGGGGCGTGAACACTGAAGCTTTCTTT. The chain employs TRBV28 and TRBJ1-1; possible D gene TRBD1, 6 bases. The CDR3 contains 15 residues. V lost 8 bases and J 0 bases, leaving 16 bases between the germline ends. The germline gives CDR1 MDHEN, CDR2 SYDVKM. Full variable domain (missing parts from reference TRBV28 and TRBJ1-1): DVKVTQSSRYLVKRTGEKVFLECVQDMDHENMFWYRQDPGLGLRLIYFSYDVKMKEKGDIPEGYSVSREKKERFSLILESASTNQTSMYLCASVLSGGVNTEAFFGQGTRLTVV.

The rearrangement uses TRBV4-1 and TRBJ2-7; 10 nucleotides line up with TRBD1. CDR3 length: 16 amino acids. CDR1 and CDR2 from the germline V gene are MGHRA and YSYEKL. V was pared by 0 bases and J by 4 bases, with 6 bases of the junction left unmatched. Here the CDR3 reads CASSQEGRTGGYEQYF. DNA of the CDR3: TGCGCCAGCAGCCAAGAGGGGAGGACAGGGGGATACGAGCAGTACTTC.

This rearrangement joins TRBV21-1 to TRBJ1-1; TRBD1 was called by the table and not checked on the DNA. TRBV21-1 counts as a pseudogene. The length of the CDR3 is 16 residues. This CDR3 reads CASTKKIPRGHTEAFF. CDR3 bases: TGTGCCAGCACCAAAAAGATTCCCAGGGGTCACACTGAAGCTTTCTTT.

The chain joins TRBV6-6 to TRBJ2-3; possibly TRBD2 for D (7 bases). Deletions cut 0 bases from V and 4 bases from J, with 14 bases between. This CDR3 region has 16 residues. Germline V gives CDR1 MNHNY, CDR2 SVGAGI (reference sequence). The CDR3: CASSYSSGTRADTQYF. CDR3 DNA: TGTGCCAGCAGTTACTCGAGCGGGACAAGGGCAGATACGCAGTATTTT.

This rearrangement joins TRBV6-4 to TRBJ2-1; 10 bases line up with TRBD2. With 2 bases clipped from V and 7 bases from J, the junction kept 8 bases outside the gene matches. The CDR3 extends over 16 amino acids. CDR1 MRHNA and CDR2 SNTAGT come from the germline V gene. The CDR3 spells CASSDRASGSVNEQFF. For the CDR3, the DNA is TGTGCCAGCAGTGACAGAGCTAGCGGGAGCGTTAATGAGCAGTTCTTC.

This clone has only one observation. The gene calls are TRBV10-3 and TRBJ2-3; possibly TRBD2 for D (6 bases). V shed 2 bases and J shed 0 bases, with 12 bases lying between them. CDR1 and CDR2 (germline): ENHRY, SYGVKD. This CDR3 is 16 amino acids long. The CDR3, as DNA: TGTGCCATCAGTGAGGGGACTCAAACTAGCACAGATACGCAGTATTTT. It translates to CAISEGTQTSTDTQYF.

This clone was found once. V gene TRBV19 combines with J gene TRBJ2-1; D call uncertain. V was pared by 5 bases and J by 8 bases, with 19 bases between. This CDR3 is 15 amino acids long. Looked up from germline, CDR1 is LNHDA and CDR2 is SQIVND (reference sequence). CDR3 protein: CASSPLRGSVYEQFF. The CDR3 bases are TGTGCCAGTAGTCCATTAAGAGGTTCGGTCTATGAGCAGTTCTTC.

The chain links TRBV6-5 to TRBJ2-1; D may be TRBD2 (6 bases). This CDR3 comprises 15 residues. V gave up 11 bases and J gave up 5 bases, with 22 bases separating them. The germline V gene encodes CDR1 MNHEY and CDR2 SVGAGI. CDR3 amino acids: CAVRPLGLHNNEQFF. DNA of the CDR3: TGTGCCGTACGACCCTTGGGACTGCACAACAATGAGCAGTTCTTC.

The chain uses TRBV7-8 and TRBJ2-1; the match to TRBD2 covers 8 bases. The CDR3 is 17 residues long. Per the germline V gene, CDR1 is SGHVS and CDR2 is FQNEAQ. J lost 2 bases, V lost 2 bases, and 8 bases had no gene match. This chain's CDR3 is CASSLKPGLVTYNEQFF. In DNA form, the CDR3 reads TGTGCCAGCAGCTTAAAACCGGGACTAGTAACCTACAATGAGCAGTTCTTC.

This chain joins TRBV3-1 (or the pseudogene TRBV3-2) and TRBJ2-5; D is possibly TRBD1 (6 bases). The CDR3 sequence is 13 residues long. V was cut by 7 bases and J by 5 bases, with 14 bases left in between. CDR1 and CDR2 from the germline V gene are LGHDT and YNNKEL (reference sequence). The CDR3 reads CASTRPGDETQYF. The CDR3 nucleotides read TGTGCCAGCACCCGCCCAGGGGATGAGACCCAGTACTTC.

The rearrangement joins TRBV4-1 to TRBJ2-7, with 15 bases lining up with TRBD2. Germline trimming cut 0 bases from V and 2 bases from J; bases unmatched to any gene: 8. Germline CDR1 MGHRA, CDR2 YSYEKL. The length of the CDR3 is 19 residues. Written as DNA, the CDR3 is TGCGCCAGCAGCCAAGAGCCCCGGACTAGCGGGAGGGCTGCCTACGAGCAGTACTTC. This encodes CASSQEPRTSGRAAYEQYF.

The rearrangement uses TRBV12-3 or TRBV12-4 and TRBJ1-2; the D gene is possibly TRBD1 (5 bases). The V end lost 7 bases, the J end lost 3 bases, and 12 bases lay between the germline ends. The CDR3 contains 13 residues. CDR3 residues: CASIGGIDYGYTF. The CDR3 DNA is TGTGCCAGCATCGGGGGTATTGACTATGGCTACACCTTC.

The genes are TRBV5-1 and TRBJ1-1, with 8 positions matching TRBD1. The CDR3 consists of 15 residues. V shed 0 bases and J 1 base; nucleotides not matched to a gene: 2. Germline V gene data show CDR1 as SGHRS and CDR2 as YFSETQ. This chain's CDR3 is CASSLDGQGNTEAFF. CDR3 DNA: TGCGCCAGCAGCTTGGACGGACAGGGGAACACTGAAGCTTTCTTT.

CDR3 in amino acids: CAISSGTGYGYTF. The CDR3 nucleotides read TGTGCCATCAGTTCCGGGACAGGCTATGGCTACACCTTC. The chain links TRBV10-3 to TRBJ1-2, with 8 bases fitting TRBD1. The germline V gene encodes CDR1 ENHRY and CDR2 SYGVKD. The CDR3 has 13 amino acids. Trimming removed 5 bases from V and 4 bases from J; junction bases left unmatched: 3.

CDR3 region: CASSHRSGSVKNIQYF. The CDR3 region has the DNA TGCGCCAGCAGCCACCGTAGCGGGAGCGTGAAAAACATTCAGTACTTC. V and J are TRBV4-1 and TRBJ2-4; 9 positions match TRBD2. Germline lookup yields CDR1 MGHRA and CDR2 YSYEKL. The CDR3 sequence is 16 residues long. Losses at the gene ends were 3 bases for V and 4 bases for J; bases not matched to a gene: 7.

The rearrangement uses TRBV11-2 and TRBJ1-2; 9 nucleotides line up with TRBD1. The CDR3 sequence is 16 residues long. The V and J ends lost 4 bases and 0 bases, in that order; junction bases with no gene match: 6. In germline, CDR1 is SGHAT, CDR2 FQNNGV. The DNA of the CDR3 is TGTGCCAGCAGCTCCCTTCGGACAGGGGCTAACTATGGCTACACCTTC. Its protein product is CASSSLRTGANYGYTF.

The V gene is TRBV6-1, the J gene TRBJ2-5; D unclear. Germline V gene lookup returns CDR1 MNHNS and CDR2 SASEGT. V lost 2 bases to trimming and J lost 5 bases, with 9 bases between them. The CDR3 length is 13 residues. CDR3 protein: CASSEPPGETQYF. The CDR3 DNA reads as TGTGCCAGCAGTGAACCACCCGGGGAGACCCAGTACTTC.

The V gene is TRBV6-1, the J gene TRBJ1-4; D is undetermined. This CDR3 is built from 13 residues. Per the germline V gene, CDR1 is MNHNS and CDR2 is SASEGT. Trimming took off 0 bases at V and 10 bases at J, with 9 bases between the two ends. CDR3 nucleotide sequence: TGTGCCAGCAGTGAAGCCCAGATTGGAAAACTGTTTTTT. Protein product: CASSEAQIGKLFF.

This chain joins TRBV5-1 and TRBJ2-7; D gene unclear. Trimming took off 0 bases at V and 5 bases at J, with 12 bases between the two ends. The CDR3 is 14 residues long. Germline assignment: CDR1 SGHRS and CDR2 YFSETQ. DNA for the CDR3: TGCGCCAGCAGCTTGGAGGTTAGCAGCCACGAGCAGTACTTC. Translating gives CASSLEVSSHEQYF.

The V gene is TRBV11-3, the J gene TRBJ2-3; possible D gene TRBD2, 5 bases. Trimming stripped 1 base from V and 4 bases from J, with 15 bases between. The CDR3 totals 16 residues. The germline V gene has CDR1 SGHNT and CDR2 YENEEA. CDR3 in amino acids: CASSLGTGKLADTQYF. The CDR3 nucleotides are TGTGCCAGCAGCTTAGGGACTGGGAAGTTGGCAGATACGCAGTATTTT.

The V gene is TRBV9, the J gene TRBJ1-1; D is perhaps TRBD1 (6 bases). The germline V gene has CDR1 SGDLS and CDR2 YYNGEE. This CDR3 comprises 14 residues. With 3 bases removed from V and 1 base from J, the gap between germline ends came to 10 bases. Here the CDR3 reads CASSATGRNTEAFF. As DNA, the CDR3 is TGTGCCAGCAGCGCCACAGGGAGGAACACTGAAGCTTTCTTT. The whole variable domain, filled in from reference TRBV9 and TRBJ1-1, reads DSGVTQTPKHLITATGQRVTLRCSPRSGDLSVYWYQQSLDQGLQFLIQYYNGEERAKGNILERFSAQQFPDLHSELNLSSLELGDSALYFCASSATGRNTEAFFGQGTRLTVV.

The chain has TRBV3-1 (or the pseudogene TRBV3-2) and TRBJ2-7; TRBD2 agrees at 11 bases. The germline CDR1 and CDR2 sequences are LGHDT and YNNKEL (reference sequence). J was trimmed by 5 bases and V by 0 bases; bases with no gene match: 9. The CDR3 runs to 17 residues. The CDR3 spells CASSQDSPLAGDDEQYF. CDR3 in DNA: TGTGCCAGCAGCCAAGATAGCCCACTAGCGGGAGACGACGAGCAGTACTTC.

The chain is built from TRBV27 and TRBJ2-1, with TRBD1 matching 10 bases. CDR3 length: 15 residues. Germline V gene lookup returns CDR1 MNHEY and CDR2 SMNVEV (reference sequence). After removal of 6 bases from V and 3 bases from J, the junction contained 5 bases not matched to a gene. The CDR3 DNA reads TGTGCCAGCAGGGGGACAGGGGCCTTCTACAATGAGCAGTTCTTC. It translates to CASRGTGAFYNEQFF.

This rearrangement joins TRBV7-2 to TRBJ2-7; D might be TRBD1 (5 bases). From germline, CDR1 is SGHTA and CDR2 FQGNSA. V was trimmed by 4 bases and J by 0 bases, leaving 10 bases between them. The CDR3 is 14 residues long. The CDR3 bases are TGTGCCAGCAGCTCGTACAGGTTCTCCTACGAGCAGTACTTC. It codes for CASSSYRFSYEQYF.

The CDR3 region is CASSLSLGLKDEQYF. CDR3 coding DNA: TGTGCCAGCAGCTTATCACTGGGACTAAAAGACGAGCAGTACTTC. The chain has TRBV7-9 and TRBJ2-7; TRBD2 matches at 7 bases. The germline V gene encodes CDR1 SEHNR and CDR2 FQNEAQ (reference sequence). This CDR3 is built from 15 residues. Germline trimming cut 2 bases from V and 5 bases from J; bases unmatched to any gene: 9.

V and J are TRBV7-7 and TRBJ2-7; 11 bases fit TRBD1. The CDR3 sequence is 14 residues long. After removal of 5 bases from V and 7 bases from J, the junction contained 7 bases not matched to a gene. Germline lookup yields CDR1 SSHAT and CDR2 FNYEAQ (reference sequence). The CDR3 reads CASSPGTGGLEQYF. CDR3 bases: TGTGCCAGCAGCCCCGGGACAGGGGGATTGGAGCAGTACTTC.

J is TRBJ1-5 and V is TRBV2, with D hard to call. Trimming cost V 8 bases and J 1 base, with 18 bases left between them. The CDR3 has 16 residues. Germline CDR1 reads SNHLY; CDR2 reads FYNNEI. The chain's CDR3 is CASARALGRSNQPQHF. In DNA form, the CDR3 reads TGTGCCAGCGCTCGGGCCCTAGGGAGGAGCAATCAGCCCCAGCATTTT.

CDR3 protein: CASSQGAGTGGAWTEAFF. DNA for the CDR3: TGCGCCAGCAGCCAAGGTGCCGGGACAGGGGGCGCTTGGACTGAAGCTTTCTTT. The J gene is TRBJ1-1, the V gene TRBV4-1; 12 nucleotides agree with TRBD1. V was clipped by 1 base and J by 5 bases; unmatched bases: 11. This CDR3 spans 18 amino acids. Germline loops: CDR1 MGHRA, CDR2 YSYEKL.

V gene TRBV2 combines with J gene TRBJ1-1; 7 nucleotides line up with TRBD1. The CDR3 covers 13 residues. Germline V gives CDR1 SNHLY, CDR2 FYNNEI. Trimming cost V 8 bases and J 3 bases; bases outside gene matches: 6. The chain's CDR3 is CASHTDRDTEAFF. CDR3 DNA: TGTGCCAGCCACACTGACAGGGACACTGAAGCTTTCTTT.

The V and J genes are TRBV28 and TRBJ1-2; D not resolved. V dropped 8 bases and J dropped 0 bases, with 10 bases sitting between them. The CDR3 spans 13 residues. The V gene's germline CDR1 is MDHEN and CDR2 SYDVKM. CDR3 sequence reads: CASGPGSNYGYTF. The CDR3 region has the DNA TGTGCCAGCGGCCCGGGATCTAACTATGGCTACACCTTC.